These 27 T cell receptor beta chains share one sample of origin, sequenced in a study of identical twins. TCRdb re-derived calls from the 5' RACE reads in MiXCR, one entry per CDR3 protein. Among approximately 220,000 distinct CDR3 sequences listed, about 7.5% were seen once. The sample also formed part of further work on yellow fever vaccine responses in identical twins.

The sequenced sample was memory (CD45RO+) T cells sorted from blood. The receptors were gathered from a woman aged 18-30 years in good health.

This clonotype was recorded a few times. The DNA of the CDR3 is TGTGCCACCAGTGATCTAAAGACGGGATCCACAGATACGCAGTATTTT. Translated, it gives CATSDLKTGSTDTQYF. The genes are TRBV24-1 and TRBJ2-3, with D perhaps TRBD2 (5 bases). Trimming took off 3 bases at V and 2 bases at J, with 14 bases between the two ends. There are 16 residues in the CDR3. The germline CDR1 and CDR2 sequences are KGHDR and SFDVKD.

This clonotype was counted ten times or more. The chain carries TRBV21-1 and TRBJ1-6; the table assigns TRBD1, which was not confirmed against the DNA. TRBV21-1 is an annotated pseudogene. The CDR3 is 13 residues long. In nucleotides, the CDR3 is TGTGCCAGCAGCAAACAGGGTAATTCACCCCTCCACTTT. Its protein product is CASSKQGNSPLHF.

This clonotype has a handful of counts. V gene TRBV3-1 combines with J gene TRBJ2-1; maybe TRBD2 (5 bases). Trimming stripped 6 bases from V and 7 bases from J, with 13 bases between. Germline CDR1 and CDR2: LGHDT and YNNKEL (reference sequence). This CDR3 spans 13 amino acids. CDR3 DNA sequence: TGTGCCAGCAGTGAAATGGGCGGGAATGAGCAGTTCTTC. Protein product: CASSEMGGNEQFF.

This clonotype was observed at least ten times. The V and J genes are TRBV6-2 or TRBV6-3 and TRBJ1-5; tentatively, D is TRBD1 (5 bases). Germline V gene sequence: CDR1 MNHEY, CDR2 SVGEGT. With 5 bases removed from V and 3 bases from J, the gap between germline ends came to 14 bases. CDR3 length: 15 amino acids. The CDR3 sequence is CASSPRQFDNQPQHF. The CDR3 DNA follows: TGTGCCAGCAGTCCACGACAGTTCGACAATCAGCCCCAGCATTTT.

This rearrangement joins TRBV6-2 or TRBV6-3 to TRBJ2-3, with TRBD1 matching over 9 bases. Germline lookup yields CDR1 MNHEY and CDR2 SVGEGT. V shed 7 bases and J 3 bases; nucleotides not matched to a gene: 8. This CDR3 has 15 amino acids. CDR3 amino acids: CASKYGTGSTDTQYF. Here the CDR3 DNA reads TGTGCCAGCAAGTACGGGACAGGGAGTACAGATACGCAGTATTTT.

This clonotype was observed a handful of times. V usage is TRBV28 and J usage is TRBJ2-7; the D gene is possibly TRBD1 (6 bases). The CDR3 extends over 13 amino acids. Deletions cut 3 bases from V and 4 bases from J, with 10 bases between. Germline V lookup: CDR1 MDHEN, CDR2 SYDVKM. CDR3 region: CASSLWGLYEQYF. CDR3 DNA: TGTGCCAGCAGTTTGTGGGGGCTGTACGAGCAGTACTTC.

The chain has TRBV4-1 and TRBJ1-2; TRBD1 aligns across 7 bases. Germline trimming cut 1 base from V and 8 bases from J; bases unmatched to any gene: 7. Germline V gene data show CDR1 as MGHRA and CDR2 as YSYEKL. CDR3 length: 14 amino acids. CDR3 sequence: CASSQVKGAQGYTF. As DNA, the CDR3 is TGCGCCAGCAGCCAAGTGAAGGGGGCGCAGGGCTACACCTTC.

The sample holds a few counts of this clonotype. The rearrangement uses TRBV7-2 and TRBJ2-2; a weak D match, TRBD2 (6 bases). Germline CDR1 is SGHTA and CDR2 is FQGNSA. V was trimmed by 3 bases and J by 0 bases, leaving 8 bases between them. The CDR3 runs to 15 residues. The CDR3 DNA reads as TGTGCCAGCAGCTTTTCGGGGGCGAACACCGGGGAGCTGTTTTTT. This translates into CASSFSGANTGELFF.

This chain connects TRBV7-2 to TRBJ1-1; D remains ambiguous. This CDR3 spans 14 amino acids. The V and J ends lost 10 bases and 1 base respectively, with 16 bases between them. Germline V lookup: CDR1 SGHTA, CDR2 FQGNSA. The DNA for the CDR3 is TGTGCCATCCAGTTTTCGACGGGGAACACTGAAGCTTTCTTT. Its translation is CAIQFSTGNTEAFF.

This chain connects TRBV11-2 to TRBJ1-1; TRBD1 might be the D (5 bases). The CDR3 extends over 15 amino acids. Trimming shortened V by 1 base and J by 1 base, and 10 bases separated the two germline ends. Germline V lookup: CDR1 SGHAT, CDR2 FQNNGV. This CDR3 is CASSLVSGRNTEAFF. CDR3 sequence (DNA): TGTGCCAGCAGCTTAGTGTCAGGGAGGAACACTGAAGCTTTCTTT.

The sample holds a few counts of this clonotype. This chain joins TRBV21-1 and TRBJ2-5. TRBV21-1 is described as a pseudogene. This CDR3 spans 15 amino acids. CDR3: CASSNSRGEQETQYF. CDR3 DNA: TGTGCCAGCAGCAATTCACGGGGTGAACAAGAGACCCAGTACTTC.

The sample holds many counts of this clonotype. The chain is built from TRBV28 and TRBJ2-3, with 7 bases matching TRBD2. Looked up from germline, CDR1 is MDHEN and CDR2 is SYDVKM. CDR3 length equals 15 residues. The J segment lost 4 bases and the V segment lost 4 bases, leaving 8 bases of the junction unmatched. The DNA of the CDR3 is TGTGCCAGCAGTTCAACGACTAGCCGTTCAGATACGCAGTATTTT. Its translation: CASSSTTSRSDTQYF.

This clonotype was picked up many times. This chain connects TRBV4-3 to TRBJ2-1; D is perhaps TRBD2 (7 bases). Germline assignment: CDR1 LGHNA and CDR2 YSLEER. The CDR3 runs 15 residues. V was pared by 0 bases and J by 5 bases, with 11 bases between. In nucleotides, the CDR3 is TGCGCCAGCAGCCAAGATAGGGGGGGAAACAATGAGCAGTTCTTC. This sequence encodes CASSQDRGGNNEQFF.

Turning to this clonotype: A read error may explain this, as a much larger clone is one base away. This chain uses TRBV6-1 with TRBJ1-5; D is unclear. Trimming pared 6 bases from V and 2 bases from J, leaving 14 bases between. The CDR3 runs to 15 residues. The germline V gene has CDR1 MNHNS and CDR2 SASEGT. CDR3: CASSPRLDGNQPQHF. DNA for the CDR3: TGTGCCAGCAGCCCGAGACTTGATGGCAATCAGCCCCAGCATTTT.

This clonotype showed up just a few times. V gene TRBV20-1 combines with J gene TRBJ1-4; 7 bases fit TRBD1. Germline CDR1 and CDR2: DFQATT and SNEGSKA (reference sequence). The length of the CDR3 is 15 residues. V gave up 0 bases and J gave up 8 bases; unmatched junction bases: 9. CDR3 sequence reads: CSAREGRQGGEKLFF. In nucleotides, the CDR3 is TGCAGTGCTAGAGAAGGACGACAGGGAGGCGAAAAACTGTTTTTT.

The rearrangement uses TRBV18 and TRBJ2-7; D ambiguous. V dropped 4 bases and J dropped 5 bases, with 9 bases sitting between them. The CDR3 spans 12 residues. Germline V lookup: CDR1 KGHSH, CDR2 LQKENI. The CDR3 bases are TGTGCCAGCTCACTTTCTTTTGACGAGCAGTACTTC. This gives the protein CASSLSFDEQYF.

This clonotype was observed many times. The V and J genes are TRBV5-1 and TRBJ2-3; D gene uncertain. This CDR3 region has 12 residues. Germline CDR1 SGHRS, CDR2 YFSETQ. Trimming pared 3 bases from V and 2 bases from J, leaving 4 bases between. This CDR3 reads CASSSNTDTQYF. The CDR3 DNA sequence: TGCGCCAGCAGCTCTAACACAGATACGCAGTATTTT.

This clonotype showed up many times. The chain has TRBV7-8 and TRBJ2-1, with 7 bases fitting TRBD1. This CDR3 region has 15 residues. Trimming at V came to 6 bases and at J to 6 bases, leaving 11 bases not matched to a gene. Per the germline V gene, CDR1 is SGHVS and CDR2 is FQNEAQ. CDR3 DNA: TGTGCCAGCAGTGTTCAAGAGGGGGCCGGCAATGAGCAGTTCTTC. Its translation: CASSVQEGAGNEQFF.

V gene TRBV15 combines with J gene TRBJ2-1; the D gene is possibly TRBD2 (6 bases). CDR1 is LNHNV and CDR2 is YYDKDF in the germline V gene (reference sequence). Trimming pared 0 bases from V and 7 bases from J, leaving 13 bases between. The length of the CDR3 is 15 residues. The CDR3 sequence is CATSRDPTSHNEQFF. For the CDR3, the DNA is TGTGCCACCAGCAGAGATCCCACTAGCCATAATGAGCAGTTCTTC. Complete variable domain (other parts from reference TRBV15 and TRBJ2-1): DAMVIQNPRYQVTQFGKPVTLSCSQTLNHNVMYWYQQKSSQAPKLLFHYYDKDFNNEADTPDNFQSRRPNTSFCFLDIRSPGLGDTAMYLCATSRDPTSHNEQFFGPGTRLTVL.

This clonotype was recorded at least ten times. This rearrangement joins TRBV5-1 to TRBJ2-1, with TRBD2 matching over 7 bases. V gave up 8 bases and J gave up 7 bases; unmatched junction bases: 6. Germline loops: CDR1 SGHRS, CDR2 YFSETQ. The CDR3 is 12 amino acids. The CDR3 is CASTREGNEQFF. The CDR3 region has the DNA TGCGCCAGTACCAGGGAGGGAAATGAGCAGTTCTTC.

Many counts were recorded for this clonotype. The rearrangement links TRBV5-1 to TRBJ2-1; TRBD1 is a possible D gene (6 bases). This CDR3 has 14 amino acids. The germline CDR1 and CDR2 sequences are SGHRS and YFSETQ. The V end was cut by 4 bases, the J end by 5 bases, with 13 bases between. In DNA, the CDR3 is TGCGCCAGCAGCCTACAAACAGGGAACAATGAGCAGTTCTTC. This codes for CASSLQTGNNEQFF. The variable domain in full, with the rest retrieved from reference TRBV5-1 and TRBJ2-1, is KAGVTQTPRYLIKTRGQQVTLSCSPISGHRSVSWYQQTPGQGLQFLFEYFSETQRNKGNFPGRFSGRQFSNSRSEMNVSTLELGDSALYLCASSLQTGNNEQFFGPGTRLTVL.

This clonotype was counted many times. The chain carries TRBV15 and TRBJ2-7; D might be TRBD2 (6 bases). V lost 0 bases and J 6 bases, leaving 27 bases between the germline ends. The CDR3 length is 19 residues. Germline-derived CDR1 and CDR2 are LNHNV and YYDKDF (reference sequence). The CDR3 nucleotides read TGTGCCACCAGCAGAGATAATTCGGGTATCGGAGGGCCGGACCGCGAGCAGTACTTC. It yields the protein CATSRDNSGIGGPDREQYF.

J is TRBJ2-4 and V is TRBV11-2; 13 bases agree with TRBD2. Germline trimming cut 5 bases from V and 3 bases from J; bases unmatched to any gene: 13. The V gene's germline CDR1 is SGHAT and CDR2 FQNNGV. CDR3 size: 19 residues. The CDR3 DNA reads as TGTGCCAGCAGCCCCACCTTACTAGCGGGAGGGCCCGGCAAAAACATTCAGTACTTC. It yields the protein CASSPTLLAGGPGKNIQYF.

The table lists this clonotype with many counts. The J gene is TRBJ2-7, the V gene TRBV6-1; D not certain. Germline CDR1 and CDR2: MNHNS and SASEGT. Trimming pared 5 bases from V and 4 bases from J, leaving 9 bases between. The CDR3 runs to 12 residues. The CDR3 nucleotides are TGTGCCAGCAGTTATACCTCTTACGAGCAGTACTTC. Protein: CASSYTSYEQYF.

This clonotype was seen many times. The genes are TRBV12-3 or TRBV12-4 and TRBJ2-4; D remains unclear. V lost 3 bases to trimming and J lost 6 bases, with 9 bases between them. The CDR3 runs 13 residues. The CDR3 loop reads CASSFLGLNIQYF. In nucleotides, the CDR3 is TGTGCCAGCAGTTTCCTCGGTCTAAACATTCAGTACTTC.

This clonotype was seen at least ten times. This chain uses TRBV15 with TRBJ2-3; 10 nucleotides match TRBD2. V shed 0 bases, J shed 4 bases, and the junction held 1 base outside the gene matches. The germline V gene has CDR1 LNHNV and CDR2 YYDKDF (reference sequence). There are 15 residues in the CDR3. The CDR3 region has the DNA TGTGCCACCAGCAGAGATCTAGCGGGGGCAGATACGCAGTATTTT. It encodes CATSRDLAGADTQYF.

This sequence joins TRBV7-8 and TRBJ1-6, with D perhaps matching TRBD1 (5 bases). V dropped 1 base and J dropped 19 bases, with 17 bases sitting between them. From germline, CDR1 is SGHVS and CDR2 FQNEAQ. The CDR3 covers 13 residues. The CDR3 protein is CASSLVRQKLFHF. CDR3 bases: TGTGCCAGCAGCTTAGTACGACAGAAGCTATTTCACTTT.